A single T cell receptor (beta chain) is shown here with its context. CD45RA+ naive and CD45RA-negative memory subsets were separated from CD4+ cells. Some 30,000 T cell genomes, or 200 to 250 ng DNA, went into the sorted-subset replicate PCRs. Data came from immunoSEQ multiplex PCR; TCRdb stores just in-frame clones and leaves some out. The table lists approximately 2.1 million clones, just over 90% of them singletons, with roughly 0.36% in the top ten. V was trimmed by 6 bases and J by 2 bases, leaving 10 bases between them. Germline loops: CDR1 SNHLY, CDR2 FYNNEI. CDR3 size: 14 residues. This sample was included in a study of shared clonotypes between healthy human individuals. Across the whole study: Used for every donor were three CD4 naive, three CD4 memory, two CD8 naive and one CD8 memory plate.

The chain is built from TRBV2 and TRBJ2-2, with unresolved D. The sequenced sample consisted of naive CD4+ T cells from PBMCs. The subset was: CD45RA+ positively selected. The sequence was collected from a man aged 18-30 years in good health. Some clones in this sample may be carry-over from other donors' samples. The CDR3 nucleotides read TGTGCCAGCAGACCCAGAACTAACACCGGGGAGCTGTTTTTT. Translated, it gives CASRPRTNTGELFF.